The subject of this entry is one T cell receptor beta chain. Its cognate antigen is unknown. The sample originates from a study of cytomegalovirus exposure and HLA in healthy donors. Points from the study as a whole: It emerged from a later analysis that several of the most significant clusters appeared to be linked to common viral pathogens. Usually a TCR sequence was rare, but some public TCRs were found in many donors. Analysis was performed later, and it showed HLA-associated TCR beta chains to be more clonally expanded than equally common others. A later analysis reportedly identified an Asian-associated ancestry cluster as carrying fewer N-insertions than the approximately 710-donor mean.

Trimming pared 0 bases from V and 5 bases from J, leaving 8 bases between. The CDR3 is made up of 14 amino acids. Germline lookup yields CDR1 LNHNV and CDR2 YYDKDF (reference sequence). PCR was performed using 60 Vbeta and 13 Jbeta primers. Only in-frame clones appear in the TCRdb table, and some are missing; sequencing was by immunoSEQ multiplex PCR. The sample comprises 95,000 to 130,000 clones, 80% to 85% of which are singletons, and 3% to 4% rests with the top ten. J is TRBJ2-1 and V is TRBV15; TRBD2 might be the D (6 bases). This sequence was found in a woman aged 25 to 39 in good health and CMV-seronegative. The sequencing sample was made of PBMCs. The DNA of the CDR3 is TGTGCCACCAGCAGAGAGGCTAGCGACAATGAGCAGTTCTTC. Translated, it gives CATSREASDNEQFF.